This T cell receptor beta chain was sequenced during a study of T-cell memory formation after mild COVID-19. Overall study results and limits: Day 15 to 85 contractors were CD4/CD8 balanced; later expanders leaned CD4+.

In the case of this clonotype: The antigen is unknown.

V shed 4 bases and J 7 bases; nucleotides not matched to a gene: 8. This CDR3 region has 14 residues. Germline V CDR1 and CDR2: MNHEY, SMNVEV (reference sequence). Each CDR3 protein is one row after TCRdb ran MiXCR on the 5' RACE reads. The sample comprises about 130,000 distinct CDR3 sequences, 5% to 6.5% of which are singletons, and approximately 2.1% rests with the top ten. The chain combines TRBV27 with TRBJ2-7; 9 positions agree with TRBD1. Material for sequencing was PBMCs or a T cell subset sorted from them (not recorded which). The sequence derives from an adult woman who had mild COVID-19 (a few samples of this study predate the infection). Cell type and time point are not known. This CDR3 is CASSSYRGPGEQYF. In nucleotides, the CDR3 is TGTGCCAGCAGTTCTTACAGGGGGCCAGGGGAGCAGTACTTC.